This T cell receptor (beta chain) was identified in a study of HIV-infected patients and healthy controls. Study summary: No general T-cell lymphocytopenia was present, and per-chain CDR3 totals resembled those of controls. Study-wide results and limits: Healthy control repertoires had roughly threefold more distinct CDR3s than untreated HIV+ repertoires, and higher Shannon diversity.

Many counts were recorded for this clonotype. What it recognizes is unknown. Antiretroviral therapy had run roughly three months, about 14 weeks, before follow-up blood collection. No cell fractionation was done, so the repertoire covers all unsorted peripheral blood T cells. Germline V gene sequence: CDR1 LNHDA, CDR2 SQIVND (reference sequence). The CDR3 totals 15 residues. V was clipped by 7 bases and J by 6 bases, with 21 bases between them. Alpha and beta constant-region primers primed reverse transcription of approximately 460 ng RNA. Each of the alpha and beta chains got its own library through chain-specific third strand synthesis with indices. TCRdb reprocessed the 5' RACE reads with MiXCR, giving one entry per CDR3 protein. Of under 10,000 distinct CDR3 sequences detected, about 8.4% appear once; the ten largest clones hold approximately 11%.

The rearrangement joins TRBV19 to TRBJ1-2; D is unclear. The sequence was obtained from an adult with HIV infection. Sequences were derived from blood, sampled during antiretroviral therapy. The CDR3 spells CASILREGFVDGYTF. The CDR3 DNA is TGTGCCAGTATCCTGAGGGAAGGGTTCGTGGATGGCTACACCTTC.